This record looks at one T cell receptor beta chain sequence and its context. The target antigen is unknown. The use of a sample-barcoded 5' primer and a J-beta primer mix characterized a second PCR of roughly 6 to 11 cycles. Each cDNA molecule was tagged by a template-switch adaptor with 12 random nucleotides. TCRdb independently ran MiXCR on the 5' RACE reads; one entry per CDR3 protein. The data hold approximately 800,000 distinct CDR3 sequences, with under 40% observed a single time. Donors each provided 8 to 10 milliliters of peripheral blood. Isolation of PBMCs gave at least 6.5 million cells per sample. These data are taken from a study of blood T cells in healthy people across ages. Study-wide findings and caveats: CMV status of donors was unknown, possibly confounding expanded clonotype changes.

Germline V gene sequence: CDR1 SNHLY, CDR2 FYNNEI. This CDR3 contains 16 residues. Trimming cost V 5 bases and J 0 bases; bases outside gene matches: 7. The TCR comes from a man between 18 and 29 years old in good health. The sequencing input was blood. The chain links TRBV2 to TRBJ2-4, with TRBD2 matching over 7 bases. The CDR3 reads CASSKRDGLAKNIQYF. The CDR3 nucleotides are TGTGCCAGCAGTAAGCGGGACGGATTAGCCAAAAACATTCAGTACTTC.